The rows below give T cell receptor beta chains drawn from one sample of a study of CD8 T cells in ankylosing spondylitis. TCRdb processed the 5' RACE reads anew with MiXCR; each CDR3 protein has one entry. The sample lists 80,000 to 100,000 distinct CDR3 sequences, about 8.5% seen once, with roughly 9.9% in the top ten. The material sequenced was blood, either unsorted or a sorted T cell fraction (not recorded which). These receptor sequences come from a male donor with ankylosing spondylitis or in good health (not recorded which). The CDR3 runs from the conserved cysteine through the conserved F or W. A D gene is named only where the DNA matches it firmly. Expanded clones are given a class, and other clones once, few, many or no size at all.

d_call: NA
v_call: TRBV20-1
j_call: TRBJ2-3
clone_size: NA
cdr3_nt: TGCAGTGCTAGAGATCGGGTTACGCAGTATTTT
cdr3_aa: CSARDRVTQYF

d_call: NA
v_call: TRBV18
j_call: TRBJ2-2
clone_size: many
cdr3_nt: TGTGCCAGCTCACCTGGGGCCGGGGAGCTGTTTTTT
cdr3_aa: CASSPGAGELFF

d_call: TRBD2
v_call: TRBV5-1
j_call: TRBJ2-1
clone_size: many
cdr3_nt: TGCGCCAGCAGCTTGGCCGGGAGCGGGAGAAATGAGCAGTTCTTC
cdr3_aa: CASSLAGSGRNEQFF

d_call: TRBD1
v_call: TRBV2
j_call: TRBJ2-6
clone_size: few
cdr3_nt: TGTGCCAGCAGTGCCGGGACAGGGGGCTCTGGGGCCAACGTCCTGACTTTC
cdr3_aa: CASSAGTGGSGANVLTF

d_call: NA
v_call: TRBV20-1
j_call: TRBJ1-1
clone_size: many
cdr3_nt: TGCAGTGCTAGTCTTGGACCTAGGGACACTGAAGCTTTCTTT
cdr3_aa: CSASLGPRDTEAFF

d_call: NA
v_call: TRBV28
j_call: TRBJ2-2
clone_size: many
cdr3_nt: TGTGCCAGCAGACAACCGGGGGATTTCGGGGAGCTGTTTTTT
cdr3_aa: CASRQPGDFGELFF

d_call: NA
v_call: TRBV19
j_call: TRBJ1-2
clone_size: many
cdr3_nt: TGTGCCAGTACCCTCGCAAGGGACGGCGAGTGGGGCTACACCTTC
cdr3_aa: CASTLARDGEWGYTF

d_call: NA
v_call: TRBV7-2
j_call: TRBJ2-3
clone_size: many
cdr3_nt: TGTGCCAGCAGCTTAAACAGTCGGAGTGGTACGCAGTATTTT
cdr3_aa: CASSLNSRSGTQYF

d_call: NA
v_call: TRBV30
j_call: TRBJ1-5
clone_size: NA
cdr3_nt: TGTGCCTGGACCCCCCACCCCAATCAGCCCCAGCATTTT
cdr3_aa: CAWTPHPNQPQHF

d_call: NA
v_call: TRBV12-3/TRBV12-4
j_call: TRBJ1-4
clone_size: few
cdr3_nt: TGTGCCAGCAGTTTTAGGTCAGGCAACGAAAAACTGTTTTTT
cdr3_aa: CASSFRSGNEKLFF

d_call: NA
v_call: TRBV4-1
j_call: TRBJ2-6
clone_size: many
cdr3_nt: TGCGCCAGCAGCCAAGCGGGCTCTGGGGCCAACGTCCTGACTTTC
cdr3_aa: CASSQAGSGANVLTF

d_call: NA
v_call: TRBV7-2
j_call: TRBJ2-5
clone_size: NA
cdr3_nt: TGTGCCAGCAGCTCGACTAGAGCGGAGACCCAGTACTTC
cdr3_aa: CASSSTRAETQYF

d_call: NA
v_call: TRBV14
j_call: TRBJ2-3
clone_size: many
cdr3_nt: TGTGCCAGCAGCCCCGGCGCTGGGGGGCACGTCTTCACAGATACGCAGTATTTT
cdr3_aa: CASSPGAGGHVFTDTQYF

d_call: NA
v_call: TRBV12-3/TRBV12-4
j_call: TRBJ2-3
clone_size: many
cdr3_nt: TGTGCCAGCAGTTTACTGAGTGGGACAGATACGCAGTATTTT
cdr3_aa: CASSLLSGTDTQYF

d_call: NA
v_call: TRBV6-1
j_call: TRBJ1-1
clone_size: many
cdr3_nt: TGTGCCAGCTCCCAAGGGGTGAACACTGAAGCTTTCTTT
cdr3_aa: CASSQGVNTEAFF

d_call: TRBD2
v_call: TRBV20-1
j_call: TRBJ2-7
clone_size: many
cdr3_nt: TGCAGTGCTATAAGGACTAGCGGGGCACAATACGAGCAGTACTTC
cdr3_aa: CSAIRTSGAQYEQYF

d_call: NA
v_call: TRBV20-1
j_call: TRBJ2-1
clone_size: many
cdr3_nt: TGCAGTGCTAGAGTAGCCGGGAGCGCCTACAATGAGCAGTTCTTC
cdr3_aa: CSARVAGSAYNEQFF

d_call: NA
v_call: TRBV6-4
j_call: TRBJ1-5
clone_size: many
cdr3_nt: TGTGTCAGCGGGACGTTCCACTTGAATCAGCCCCAGCATTTT
cdr3_aa: CVSGTFHLNQPQHF

d_call: TRBD2
v_call: TRBV7-2
j_call: TRBJ2-1
clone_size: few
cdr3_nt: TGTGCCAGCAGCTCTGTAGCGGGGGCCTACAATGAGCAGTTCTTC
cdr3_aa: CASSSVAGAYNEQFF

d_call: NA
v_call: TRBV12-3/TRBV12-4
j_call: TRBJ2-2
clone_size: many
cdr3_nt: TGTGCCAGCAGTGTTAAAGGGTCCGGGGAGCTGTTTTTT
cdr3_aa: CASSVKGSGELFF

d_call: NA
v_call: TRBV5-6
j_call: TRBJ2-3
clone_size: many
cdr3_nt: TGTGCCAGCAGCTTGGAACCAGATACGCAGTATTTT
cdr3_aa: CASSLEPDTQYF

d_call: TRBD2
v_call: TRBV18
j_call: TRBJ2-1
clone_size: many
cdr3_nt: TGTGCCAGCCTCGGGACTAGCGGGAGCGATGAGCAGTTCTTC
cdr3_aa: CASLGTSGSDEQFF

d_call: NA
v_call: TRBV5-6
j_call: TRBJ1-6
clone_size: many
cdr3_nt: TGTGCCAGCAGCCTGACAGTTGCCCATTCACCCCTCCACTTT
cdr3_aa: CASSLTVAHSPLHF

d_call: NA
v_call: TRBV7-2
j_call: TRBJ2-7
clone_size: few
cdr3_nt: TGTGCCAGCAGCCCCGGGGACATCTGGGAGCAGTACTTC
cdr3_aa: CASSPGDIWEQYF

d_call: TRBD1
v_call: TRBV6-5
j_call: TRBJ2-7
clone_size: NA
cdr3_nt: TGTGCCAGCAGTTCGGGGACAGTCGCGCAGTACTTC
cdr3_aa: CASSSGTVAQYF

d_call: NA
v_call: TRBV7-2
j_call: TRBJ2-3
clone_size: few
cdr3_nt: TGTGCCAGCAGCACCCGGATCACAGATACGCAGTATTTT
cdr3_aa: CASSTRITDTQYF

d_call: NA
v_call: TRBV7-9
j_call: TRBJ1-1
clone_size: few
cdr3_nt: TGTGCCAGCAGCCATTCCGGACAGCTTGAAGCTTTCTTT
cdr3_aa: CASSHSGQLEAFF

d_call: NA
v_call: TRBV27
j_call: TRBJ1-6
clone_size: many
cdr3_nt: TGTGCCAGCAGTCCAAGGACATCCCCGGGCAATTCACCCCTCCACTTT
cdr3_aa: CASSPRTSPGNSPLHF

d_call: TRBD2
v_call: TRBV7-9
j_call: TRBJ2-1
clone_size: many
cdr3_nt: TGTGCCAGCAGCTTTTCGCGCGGGAGAGGCAATGAGCAGTTCTTC
cdr3_aa: CASSFSRGRGNEQFF

d_call: NA
v_call: TRBV12-3/TRBV12-4
j_call: TRBJ2-3
clone_size: many
cdr3_nt: TGTGCCAGCACCCCCGACCCGGGCACAGATACGCAGTATTTT
cdr3_aa: CASTPDPGTDTQYF

d_call: NA
v_call: TRBV5-5
j_call: TRBJ1-5
clone_size: many
cdr3_nt: TGTGCCAGCAGCTTCGGGGGGCATGATCAGCCCCAGCATTTT
cdr3_aa: CASSFGGHDQPQHF

d_call: TRBD1
v_call: TRBV28
j_call: TRBJ2-2
clone_size: many
cdr3_nt: TGTGCCAGCAGTTCCCCGGGACAGGGAGTTTACACCGGGGAGCTGTTTTTT
cdr3_aa: CASSSPGQGVYTGELFF

d_call: NA
v_call: TRBV4-2
j_call: TRBJ1-4
clone_size: many
cdr3_nt: TGTGCCAGCAGCCAAGCTAGACGTCAGGGTGAAAAACTGTTTTTT
cdr3_aa: CASSQARRQGEKLFF

d_call: NA
v_call: TRBV18
j_call: TRBJ1-3
clone_size: many
cdr3_nt: TGTGCCAGCTCACAGAGACTCCTCTCTGGAAACACCATATATTTT
cdr3_aa: CASSQRLLSGNTIYF

d_call: TRBD1
v_call: TRBV5-1
j_call: TRBJ2-5
clone_size: many
cdr3_nt: TGCGCCAGCAGTCGACAGGGCGACCAAGAGACCCAGTACTTC
cdr3_aa: CASSRQGDQETQYF

d_call: NA
v_call: TRBV5-1
j_call: TRBJ2-5
clone_size: many
cdr3_nt: TGCGCCAGCAGCTTTCGCGGGACCCAAGAGACCCAGTACTTC
cdr3_aa: CASSFRGTQETQYF

d_call: NA
v_call: TRBV5-1
j_call: TRBJ2-7
clone_size: many
cdr3_nt: TGCGCCAGCAGCTTTTCTAACACACCAAACTACGAGCAGTACTTC
cdr3_aa: CASSFSNTPNYEQYF

d_call: NA
v_call: TRBV11-2
j_call: TRBJ2-4
clone_size: many
cdr3_nt: TGTGCCAGCAGCCCAGCCGGACCTAAAAACATTCAGTACTTC
cdr3_aa: CASSPAGPKNIQYF

d_call: NA
v_call: TRBV18
j_call: TRBJ1-4
clone_size: few
cdr3_nt: TGTGCCAGCTCGGGGGGTTCTCCTCCTAAGAAACTGTTTTTT
cdr3_aa: CASSGGSPPKKLFF

d_call: NA
v_call: TRBV29-1
j_call: TRBJ2-5
clone_size: many
cdr3_nt: TGCAGCGTTGACCTCGTCGGCAGTCAAGAGACCCAGTACTTC
cdr3_aa: CSVDLVGSQETQYF

d_call: NA
v_call: TRBV29-1
j_call: TRBJ2-2
clone_size: many
cdr3_nt: TGCAGCGTGACGCGGCAACCGTCGAACACCGGGGAGCTGTTTTTT
cdr3_aa: CSVTRQPSNTGELFF

d_call: TRBD1
v_call: TRBV6-2/TRBV6-3
j_call: TRBJ1-2
clone_size: many
cdr3_nt: TGTGCCAGCTACCGCACGACAGGGTCGCGTTCTGGCTACACCTTC
cdr3_aa: CASYRTTGSRSGYTF

d_call: TRBD2
v_call: TRBV7-8
j_call: TRBJ2-1
clone_size: many
cdr3_nt: TGTGCCAGCAGCACAAGGACTAGCGGGAATGAGCAGTTCTTC
cdr3_aa: CASSTRTSGNEQFF

d_call: NA
v_call: TRBV20-1
j_call: TRBJ2-3
clone_size: few
cdr3_nt: TGCAGTGCTAGAGTTCCGGGACTTACAGATACGCAGTATTTT
cdr3_aa: CSARVPGLTDTQYF

d_call: TRBD1
v_call: TRBV7-3
j_call: TRBJ2-2
clone_size: many
cdr3_nt: TGTGCCAGCAGCTACCGGACAGGGGAGCACACCGGGGAGCTGTTTTTT
cdr3_aa: CASSYRTGEHTGELFF

d_call: NA
v_call: TRBV5-1
j_call: TRBJ2-7
clone_size: many
cdr3_nt: TGCGCCAGCAGCCCCCCCTCCTACGAGCAGTACTTC
cdr3_aa: CASSPPSYEQYF

d_call: NA
v_call: TRBV10-1
j_call: TRBJ2-1
clone_size: many
cdr3_nt: TGCGCCAGCAGTGAGTCAACTAGTCCGTACAATGAGCAGTTCTTC
cdr3_aa: CASSESTSPYNEQFF